This T cell receptor (beta chain) was documented in a study of T cells after posttransplantation cyclophosphamide. Study-wide findings and caveats: Later blood repertoires were often dominated by clones from the donor CD8+ memory compartment.

Cyclophosphamide on days +3 and +4 followed busulfan-fludarabine conditioning and a marrow graft. Clones were sequenced by immunoSEQ multiplex PCR, and TCRdb holds only the in-frame ones, with some missing. Of about 2,500 clones in the sample, 85% were seen once. In this sample, this clone turned up once. Antigen: not known. This CDR3 is 11 amino acids long. CDR1 and CDR2 (germline): SNHLY, FYNNEI. V gave up 5 bases and J gave up 5 bases, with 6 bases separating them. This receptor was identified in a male patient aged 30 to 40 who received an allogeneic stem cell transplant from a related donor, was CMV-positive, and had acute GVHD only. Some of the T cells might come from the graft donor. Sequenced here: PBMCs, sampled after allogeneic stem cell transplant with posttransplant cyclophosphamide. V and J are TRBV2 and TRBJ2-5, with D unclear. CDR3 residues: CASSNLETQYF. The DNA for the CDR3 is TGTGCCAGCAGTAACTTGGAGACCCAGTACTTC.